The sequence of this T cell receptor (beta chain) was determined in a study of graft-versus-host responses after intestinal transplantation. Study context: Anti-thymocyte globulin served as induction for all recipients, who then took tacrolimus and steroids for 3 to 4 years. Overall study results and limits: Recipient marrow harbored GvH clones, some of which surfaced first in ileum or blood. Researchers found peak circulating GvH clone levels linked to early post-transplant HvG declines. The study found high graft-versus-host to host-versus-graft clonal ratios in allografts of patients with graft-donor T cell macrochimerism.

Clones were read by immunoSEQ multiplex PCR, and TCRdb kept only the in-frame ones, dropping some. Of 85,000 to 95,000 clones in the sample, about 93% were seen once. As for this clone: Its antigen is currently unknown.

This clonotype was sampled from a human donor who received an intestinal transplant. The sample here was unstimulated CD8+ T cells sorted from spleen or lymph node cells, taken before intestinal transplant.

CDR3 sequence (DNA): TGTGCCAGCAGCTCGGACACCTACAATGAGCAGTTCTTC. Its protein product is CASSSDTYNEQFF. The chain employs TRBV5-4 and TRBJ2-1, with D maybe TRBD1 (5 bases). Trimming took 3 bases from V and 2 from J, leaving 6 bases between them. This CDR3 has 13 residues. Germline lookup yields CDR1 SGHNT and CDR2 YYREEE (reference sequence).